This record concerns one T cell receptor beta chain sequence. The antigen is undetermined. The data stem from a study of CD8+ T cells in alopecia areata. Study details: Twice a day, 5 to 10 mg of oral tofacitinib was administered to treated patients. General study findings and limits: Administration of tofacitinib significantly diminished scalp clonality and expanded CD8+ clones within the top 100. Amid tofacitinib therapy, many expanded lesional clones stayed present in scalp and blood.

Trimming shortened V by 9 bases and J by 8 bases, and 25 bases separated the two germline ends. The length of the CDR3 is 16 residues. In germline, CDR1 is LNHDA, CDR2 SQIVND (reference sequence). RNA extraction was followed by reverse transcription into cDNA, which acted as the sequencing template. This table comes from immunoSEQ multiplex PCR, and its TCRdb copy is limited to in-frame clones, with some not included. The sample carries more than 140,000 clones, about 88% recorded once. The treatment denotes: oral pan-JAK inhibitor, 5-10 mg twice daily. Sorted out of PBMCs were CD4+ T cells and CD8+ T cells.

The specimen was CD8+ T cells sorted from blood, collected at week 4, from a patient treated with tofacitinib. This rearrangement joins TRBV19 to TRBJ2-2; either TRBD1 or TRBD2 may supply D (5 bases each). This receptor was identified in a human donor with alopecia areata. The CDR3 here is CASQPDPGPPRGELFF. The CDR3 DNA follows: TGTGCCAGCCAGCCAGACCCGGGACCTCCACGGGGGGAGCTGTTTTTT. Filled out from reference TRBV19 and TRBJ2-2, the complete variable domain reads DGGITQSPKYLFRKEGQNVTLSCEQNLNHDAMYWYRQDPGQGLRLIYYSQIVNDFQKGDIAEGYSVSREKKESFPLTVTSAQKNPTAFYLCASQPDPGPPRGELFFGEGSRLTVL.